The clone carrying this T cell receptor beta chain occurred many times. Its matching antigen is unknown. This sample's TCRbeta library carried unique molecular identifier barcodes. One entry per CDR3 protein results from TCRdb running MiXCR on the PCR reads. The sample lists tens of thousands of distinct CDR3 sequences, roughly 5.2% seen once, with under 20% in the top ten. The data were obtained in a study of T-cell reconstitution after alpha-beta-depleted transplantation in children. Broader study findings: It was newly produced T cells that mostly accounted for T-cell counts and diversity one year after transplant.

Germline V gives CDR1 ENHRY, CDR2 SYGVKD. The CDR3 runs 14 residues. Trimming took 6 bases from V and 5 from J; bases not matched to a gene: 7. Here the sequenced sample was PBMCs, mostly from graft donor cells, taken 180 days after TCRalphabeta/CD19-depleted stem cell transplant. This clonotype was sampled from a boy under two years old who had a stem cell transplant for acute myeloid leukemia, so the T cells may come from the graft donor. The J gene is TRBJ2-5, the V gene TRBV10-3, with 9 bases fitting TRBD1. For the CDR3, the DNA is TGTGCCATCAGCGGCGGGACAGGGAGGGAGACCCAGTACTTC. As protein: CAISGGTGRETQYF.